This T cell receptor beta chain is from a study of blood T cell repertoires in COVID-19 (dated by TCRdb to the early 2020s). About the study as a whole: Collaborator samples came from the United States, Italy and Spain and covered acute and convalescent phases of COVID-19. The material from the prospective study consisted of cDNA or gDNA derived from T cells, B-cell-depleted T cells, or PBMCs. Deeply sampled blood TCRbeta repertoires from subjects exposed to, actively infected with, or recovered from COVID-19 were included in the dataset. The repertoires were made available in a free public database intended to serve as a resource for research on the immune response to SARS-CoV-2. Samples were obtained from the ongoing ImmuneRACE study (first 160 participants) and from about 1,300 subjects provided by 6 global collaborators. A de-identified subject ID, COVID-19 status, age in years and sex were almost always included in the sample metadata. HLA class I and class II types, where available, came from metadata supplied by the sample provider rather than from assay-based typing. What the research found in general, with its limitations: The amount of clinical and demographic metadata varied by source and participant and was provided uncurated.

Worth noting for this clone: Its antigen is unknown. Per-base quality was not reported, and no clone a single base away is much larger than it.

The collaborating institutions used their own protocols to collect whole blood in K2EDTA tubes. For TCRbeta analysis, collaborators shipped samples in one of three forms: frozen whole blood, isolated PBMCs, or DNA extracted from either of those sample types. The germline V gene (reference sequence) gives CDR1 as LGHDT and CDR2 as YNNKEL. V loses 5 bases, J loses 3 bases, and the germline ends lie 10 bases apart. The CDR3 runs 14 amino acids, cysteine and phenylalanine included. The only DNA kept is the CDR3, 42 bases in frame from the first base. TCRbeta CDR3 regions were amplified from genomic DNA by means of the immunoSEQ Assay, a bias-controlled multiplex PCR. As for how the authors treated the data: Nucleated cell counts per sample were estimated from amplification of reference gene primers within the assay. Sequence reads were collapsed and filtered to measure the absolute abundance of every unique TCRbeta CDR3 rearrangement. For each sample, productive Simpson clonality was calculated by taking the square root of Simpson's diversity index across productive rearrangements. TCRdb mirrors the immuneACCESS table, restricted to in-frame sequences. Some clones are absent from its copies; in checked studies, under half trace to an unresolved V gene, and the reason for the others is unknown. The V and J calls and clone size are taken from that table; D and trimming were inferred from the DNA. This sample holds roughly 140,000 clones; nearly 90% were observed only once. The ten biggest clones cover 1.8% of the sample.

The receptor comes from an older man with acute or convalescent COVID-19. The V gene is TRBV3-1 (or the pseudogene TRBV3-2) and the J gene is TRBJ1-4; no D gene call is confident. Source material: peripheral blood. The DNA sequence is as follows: TGTGCCAGCAGCGTCTCTTTAGCTAATGAAAAACTGTTTTTT. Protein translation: CASSVSLANEKLFF.